Described below is a single T cell receptor (beta chain) sequence and its context. Its specificity is not known. TCRdb fed the RT-PCR reads into MiXCR, producing one record per CDR3 protein. Among around 650,000 distinct CDR3 sequences listed, roughly 14% were seen once. These data originate in a study of response to subunit inactivated influenza vaccine. Study-wide points: Researchers suggested that each seasonal influenza vaccination recruits few new T cells.

This clonotype was obtained from a man aged 50 or older who received an inactivated influenza vaccine. Sequenced here: PBMCs from blood, sampled less than 13 days after vaccination.

CDR3 in DNA: TGTGCCAGCAGCTTGGAATATAACTATGGCTACACCTTC. This translates into CASSLEYNYGYTF. This chain uses TRBV7-2 with TRBJ1-2; no clear D gene. Germline V gene sequence: CDR1 SGHTA, CDR2 FQGNSA. Trimming left V 3 bases short and J 1 base short, with 6 bases between. The CDR3 contains 13 residues.